This TCR beta chain was sequenced during a study of cytomegalovirus exposure and HLA in healthy donors. Study observations and caveats: Three of the chains that were CMV-associated were confirmed in vitro to be specific for CMV antigens.

Libraries were prepared by immunoSEQ multiplex PCR; TCRdb keeps only in-frame clonotypes and omits some of them. The repertoire has 250,000 to 300,000 clones, about 86% of them found once; the top ten carry about 1%. The length of the CDR3 is 15 residues. Germline V lookup: CDR1 GTSNPN, CDR2 SVGIG (reference sequence). With V trimmed by 3 bases and J by 2 bases, 4 bases remained unmatched. Comment on this clone: Its antigen is still unknown.

The sample taken for sequencing was PBMCs. The chain employs TRBV30 and TRBJ1-3; 10 bases align to TRBD1. This receptor was identified in a woman aged 18-29 years in good health and CMV-seronegative. The CDR3 DNA reads as TGTGCCTGGAGCCTGGGGACAGGGGCTGGAAACACCATATATTTT. Amino acids: CAWSLGTGAGNTIYF.